The TCR beta chain described here comes from a study of blood T cell repertoires in COVID-19. For the study at large: Material from acute and convalescent COVID-19 was sourced from the United States, Italy and Spain. PBMCs, B-cell-depleted T cells, or T cells provided the cDNA or gDNA that made up the material.

Libraries were prepared by immunoSEQ multiplex PCR; TCRdb keeps only in-frame clonotypes and omits some of them. The sample carries some 53,000 clones, roughly 91% recorded once. Trimming at V came to 4 bases and at J to 0 bases, leaving 5 bases not matched to a gene. Germline CDR1 is SQVTM and CDR2 is ANQGSEA. The CDR3 runs to 14 residues. Source material: peripheral blood. V gene TRBV29-1 combines with J gene TRBJ1-1; 7 nucleotides agree with TRBD1. This sequence originates from a human donor in a cohort sampled during active COVID-19. The CDR3 is CSVVSRGMNTEAFF. The CDR3 DNA reads TGCAGCGTTGTCAGCAGGGGGATGAACACTGAAGCTTTCTTT.